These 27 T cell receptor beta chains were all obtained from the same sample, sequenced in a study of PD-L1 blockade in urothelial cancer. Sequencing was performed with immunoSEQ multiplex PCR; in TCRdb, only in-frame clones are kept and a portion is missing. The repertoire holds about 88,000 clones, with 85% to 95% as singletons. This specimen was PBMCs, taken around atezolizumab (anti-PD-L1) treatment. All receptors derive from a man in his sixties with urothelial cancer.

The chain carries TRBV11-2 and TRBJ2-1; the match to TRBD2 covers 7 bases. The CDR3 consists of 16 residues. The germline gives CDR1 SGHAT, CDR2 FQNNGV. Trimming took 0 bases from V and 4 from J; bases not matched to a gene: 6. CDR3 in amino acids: CASSLDVELAYNEQFF. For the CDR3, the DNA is TGTGCCAGCAGCTTAGATGTGGAACTAGCGTACAATGAGCAGTTCTTC.

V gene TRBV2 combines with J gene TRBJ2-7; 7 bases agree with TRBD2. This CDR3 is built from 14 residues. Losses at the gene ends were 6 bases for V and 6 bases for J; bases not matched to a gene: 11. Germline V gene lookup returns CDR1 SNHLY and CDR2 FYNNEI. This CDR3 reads CASSLQAWGGEQYF. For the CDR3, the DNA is TGTGCCAGCAGCTTACAGGCGTGGGGGGGCGAGCAGTACTTC.

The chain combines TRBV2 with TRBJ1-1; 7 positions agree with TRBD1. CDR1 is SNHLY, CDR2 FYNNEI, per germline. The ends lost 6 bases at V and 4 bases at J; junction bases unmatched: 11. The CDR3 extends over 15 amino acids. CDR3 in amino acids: CASRPSRQGSTEAFF. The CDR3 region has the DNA TGTGCCAGCAGACCAAGTCGACAGGGAAGCACTGAAGCTTTCTTT.

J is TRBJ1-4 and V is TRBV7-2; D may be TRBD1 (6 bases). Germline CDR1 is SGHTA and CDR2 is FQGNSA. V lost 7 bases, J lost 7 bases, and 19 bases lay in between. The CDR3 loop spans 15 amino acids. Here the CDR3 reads CASKASGGGGEKLFF. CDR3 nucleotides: TGTGCCAGCAAGGCGTCGGGGGGCGGTGGTGAAAAACTGTTTTTT.

The CDR3 bases are TGTGCCAGCAGCCCACAAGGACTAGCGGCTATCGGGGAGCTGTTTTTT. Encoded protein: CASSPQGLAAIGELFF. The chain has TRBV9 and TRBJ2-2, with 10 bases identical to TRBD2. The CDR3 runs to 16 residues. V lost 4 bases to trimming and J lost 7 bases; unmatched junction nucleotides: 10. The germline CDR1 and CDR2 sequences are SGDLS and YYNGEE.

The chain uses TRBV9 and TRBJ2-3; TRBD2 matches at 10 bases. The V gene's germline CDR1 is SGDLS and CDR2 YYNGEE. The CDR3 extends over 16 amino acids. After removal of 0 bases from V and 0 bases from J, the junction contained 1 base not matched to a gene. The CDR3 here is CASSVASGGSTDTQYF. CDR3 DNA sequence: TGTGCCAGCAGCGTAGCTAGCGGGGGAAGCACAGATACGCAGTATTTT. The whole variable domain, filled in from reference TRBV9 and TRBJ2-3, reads DSGVTQTPKHLITATGQRVTLRCSPRSGDLSVYWYQQSLDQGLQFLIQYYNGEERAKGNILERFSAQQFPDLHSELNLSSLELGDSALYFCASSVASGGSTDTQYFGPGTRLTVL.

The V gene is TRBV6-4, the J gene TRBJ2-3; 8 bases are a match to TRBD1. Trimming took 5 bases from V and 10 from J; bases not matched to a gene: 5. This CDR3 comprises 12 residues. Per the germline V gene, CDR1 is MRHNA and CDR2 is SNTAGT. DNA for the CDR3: TGTGCCAGCAGTCCCGGACAGGGTGCGCAGTATTTT. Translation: CASSPGQGAQYF.

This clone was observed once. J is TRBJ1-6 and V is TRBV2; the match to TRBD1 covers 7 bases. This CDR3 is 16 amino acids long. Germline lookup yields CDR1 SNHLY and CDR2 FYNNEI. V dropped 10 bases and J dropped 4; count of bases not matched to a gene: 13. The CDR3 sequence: CATRGGMTDYNSPLHF. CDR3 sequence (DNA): TGTGCCACCAGGGGGGGTATGACAGATTATAATTCACCCCTCCACTTT.

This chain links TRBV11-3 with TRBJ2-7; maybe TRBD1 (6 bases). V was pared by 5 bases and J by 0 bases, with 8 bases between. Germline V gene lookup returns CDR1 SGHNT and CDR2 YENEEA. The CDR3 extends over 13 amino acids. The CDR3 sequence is CASSLRGSYEQYF. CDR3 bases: TGTGCCAGCAGCCTCAGGGGCTCCTACGAGCAGTACTTC.

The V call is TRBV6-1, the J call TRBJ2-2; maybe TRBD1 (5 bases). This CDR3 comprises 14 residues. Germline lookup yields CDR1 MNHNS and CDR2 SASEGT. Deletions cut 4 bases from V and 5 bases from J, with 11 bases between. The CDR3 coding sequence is TGTGCCAGCAGTGGACAGAACCCAACCGGGGAGCTGTTTTTT. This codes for CASSGQNPTGELFF.

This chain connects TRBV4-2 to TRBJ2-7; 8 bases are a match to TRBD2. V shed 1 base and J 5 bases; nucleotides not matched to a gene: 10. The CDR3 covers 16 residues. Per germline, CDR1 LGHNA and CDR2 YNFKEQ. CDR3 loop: CASSQVYSGRQHEQYF. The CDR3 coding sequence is TGTGCCAGCAGCCAAGTCTACAGCGGGAGACAACACGAGCAGTACTTC.

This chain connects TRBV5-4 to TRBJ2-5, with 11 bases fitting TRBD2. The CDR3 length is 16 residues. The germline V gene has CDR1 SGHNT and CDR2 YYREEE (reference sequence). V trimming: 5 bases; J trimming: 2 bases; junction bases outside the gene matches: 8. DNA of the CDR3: TGTGCCAGCAGTCCAGGACTAGCGGGTCCTCAAGAGACCCAGTACTTC. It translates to CASSPGLAGPQETQYF.

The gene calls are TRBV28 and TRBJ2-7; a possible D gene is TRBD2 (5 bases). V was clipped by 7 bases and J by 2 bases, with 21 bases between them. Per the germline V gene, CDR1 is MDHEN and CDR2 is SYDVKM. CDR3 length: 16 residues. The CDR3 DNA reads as TGTGCCAGCACCCCTTTGGGTGGCGGGTCTCCCTACGAGCAGTACTTC. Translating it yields CASTPLGGGSPYEQYF.

CDR3 sequence reads: CASSRDSIDTQYF. The CDR3 coding sequence is TGTGCCAGCAGCCGGGACAGTATAGATACGCAGTATTTT. The chain uses TRBV7-2 and TRBJ2-3; 7 bases align to TRBD1. Germline loops: CDR1 SGHTA, CDR2 FQGNSA. J lost 5 bases, V lost 5 bases, and 4 bases had no gene match. The CDR3 has 13 residues.

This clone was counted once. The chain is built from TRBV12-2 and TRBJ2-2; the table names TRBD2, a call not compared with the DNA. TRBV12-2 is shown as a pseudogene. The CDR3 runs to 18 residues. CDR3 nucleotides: TGTGCAAGTCGCTTAGACTGGACACTAGCGGTACTCACCGGGGAGCTGTTTTTT. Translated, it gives CASRLDWTLAVLTGELFF.

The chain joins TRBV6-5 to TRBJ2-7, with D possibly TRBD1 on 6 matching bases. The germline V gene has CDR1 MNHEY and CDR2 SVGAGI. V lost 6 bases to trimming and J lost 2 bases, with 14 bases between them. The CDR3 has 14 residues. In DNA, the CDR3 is TGTGCCAGCAGCAAGACAGGTACCCCCTACGAGCAGTACTTC. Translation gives CASSKTGTPYEQYF.

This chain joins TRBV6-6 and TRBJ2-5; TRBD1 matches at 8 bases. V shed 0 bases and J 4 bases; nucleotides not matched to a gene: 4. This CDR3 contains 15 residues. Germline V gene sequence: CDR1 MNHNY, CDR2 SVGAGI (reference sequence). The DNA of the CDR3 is TGTGCCAGCAGTTACTCCAGGACAGGGCGAGAGACCCAGTACTTC. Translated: CASSYSRTGRETQYF.

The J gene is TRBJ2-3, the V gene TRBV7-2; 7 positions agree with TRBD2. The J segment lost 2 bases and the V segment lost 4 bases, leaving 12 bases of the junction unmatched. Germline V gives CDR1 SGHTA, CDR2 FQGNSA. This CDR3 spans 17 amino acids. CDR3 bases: TGTGCCAGCAGCTACCTCGCCGGACTAGTCGCCACAGATACGCAGTATTTT. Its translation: CASSYLAGLVATDTQYF. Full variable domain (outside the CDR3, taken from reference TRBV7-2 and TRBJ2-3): GAGVSQSPSNKVTEKGKDVELRCDPISGHTALYWYRQSLGQGLEFLIYFQGNSAPDKSGLPSDRFSAERTGGSVSTLTIQRTQQEDSAVYLCASSYLAGLVATDTQYFGPGTRLTVL.

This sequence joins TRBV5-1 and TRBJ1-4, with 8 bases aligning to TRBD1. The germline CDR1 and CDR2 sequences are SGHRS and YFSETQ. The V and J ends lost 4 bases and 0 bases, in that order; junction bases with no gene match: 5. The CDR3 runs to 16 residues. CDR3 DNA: TGCGCCAGCAGCGCCACAGGGGGGGCAACTAATGAAAAACTGTTTTTT. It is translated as CASSATGGATNEKLFF.

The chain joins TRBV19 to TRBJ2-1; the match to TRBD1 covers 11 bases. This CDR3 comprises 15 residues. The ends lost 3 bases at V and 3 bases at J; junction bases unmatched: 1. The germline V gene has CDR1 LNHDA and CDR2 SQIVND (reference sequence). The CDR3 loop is CASSIGTGGYNEQFF. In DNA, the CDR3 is TGTGCCAGTAGTATTGGGACAGGGGGCTACAATGAGCAGTTCTTC.

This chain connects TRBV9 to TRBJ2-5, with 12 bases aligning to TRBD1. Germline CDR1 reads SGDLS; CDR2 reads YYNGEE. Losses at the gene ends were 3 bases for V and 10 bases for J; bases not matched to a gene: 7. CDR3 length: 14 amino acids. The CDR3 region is CASSAGQGARIQYF. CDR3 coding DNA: TGTGCCAGCAGCGCGGGACAGGGGGCGAGGATCCAGTACTTC.

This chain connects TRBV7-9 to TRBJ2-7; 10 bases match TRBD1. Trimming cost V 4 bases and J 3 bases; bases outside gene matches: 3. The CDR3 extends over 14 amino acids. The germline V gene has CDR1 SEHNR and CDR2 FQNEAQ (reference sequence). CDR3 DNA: TGTGCCAGCAGCTCTGGACAGGGGGTCTACGAGCAGTACTTC. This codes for CASSSGQGVYEQYF.

Written as DNA, the CDR3 is TGTGCCAGCAGCATAGCGAGGGAAGGCTACACCTTC. Encoded protein: CASSIAREGYTF. The chain recombines TRBV5-8 with TRBJ1-2, with D unresolved. CDR3 length: 12 amino acids. V was clipped by 4 bases and J by 8 bases, with 12 bases between them. Germline CDR1 and CDR2: SGHTS and YDEGEE.

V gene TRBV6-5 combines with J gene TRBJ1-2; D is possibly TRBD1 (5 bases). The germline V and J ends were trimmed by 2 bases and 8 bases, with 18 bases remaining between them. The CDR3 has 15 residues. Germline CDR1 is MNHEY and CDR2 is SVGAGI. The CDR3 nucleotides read TGTGCCAGCAGTTACGACCCTAACTGGGGCCAGGGCTACACCTTC. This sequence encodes CASSYDPNWGQGYTF.

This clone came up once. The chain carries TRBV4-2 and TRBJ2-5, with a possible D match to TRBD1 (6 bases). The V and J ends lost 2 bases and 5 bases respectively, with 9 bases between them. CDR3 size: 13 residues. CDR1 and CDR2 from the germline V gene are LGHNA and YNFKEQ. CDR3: CASSQFRGETQYF. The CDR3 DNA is TGTGCCAGCAGCCAATTCAGGGGTGAGACCCAGTACTTC.

The CDR3 loop reads CASSYSGLPTDTQYF. The CDR3 DNA is TGTGCCAGCAGTTACTCGGGACTTCCTACAGATACGCAGTATTTT. V and J are TRBV6-5 and TRBJ2-3; D might be TRBD2 (6 bases). Trimming shortened V by 0 bases and J by 3 bases, and 10 bases separated the two germline ends. The CDR3 contains 15 residues. Germline CDR1 and CDR2: MNHEY and SVGAGI.

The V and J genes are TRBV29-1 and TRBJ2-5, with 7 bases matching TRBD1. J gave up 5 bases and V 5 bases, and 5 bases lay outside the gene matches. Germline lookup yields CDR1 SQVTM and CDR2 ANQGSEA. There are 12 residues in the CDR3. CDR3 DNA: TGCAGCGTTTTGACAGGGCCTGAGACCCAGTACTTC. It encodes CSVLTGPETQYF.